The next 24 T cell receptor beta chains were all read from a single sample in a study of cytomegalovirus exposure and HLA in healthy donors. PCR employed 60 Vbeta and 13 Jbeta primers. TCRdb's copy holds only in-frame clones and misses some; the assay was immunoSEQ multiplex PCR. The sample holds 90,000 to 120,000 clones, approximately 84% seen once. The sample taken for sequencing was PBMCs. The receptors were gathered from a man aged 25-45 years in good health and CMV-seronegative.

There are a few counts of this clone. The rearrangement joins TRBV6-4 to TRBJ2-1, with 7 bases lining up with TRBD2. There are 15 residues in the CDR3. Trimming at V came to 3 bases and at J to 3 bases, leaving 5 bases not matched to a gene. The germline gives CDR1 MRHNA, CDR2 SNTAGT. CDR3 amino acids: CASSDVGGSYNEQFF. In nucleotides, the CDR3 is TGTGCCAGCAGTGATGTCGGCGGGAGCTACAATGAGCAGTTCTTC.

V is TRBV10-1 and J is TRBJ2-2; perhaps TRBD1 as D (5 bases). CDR3 length: 15 residues. In germline, CDR1 is WNHNN, CDR2 SYGVQD (reference sequence). V was cut by 3 bases and J by 0 bases, with 8 bases left in between. The CDR3 nucleotides are TGCGCCAGCAGTGATGAACAGGCGAACACCGGGGAGCTGTTTTTT. Its protein is CASSDEQANTGELFF.

The chain is built from TRBV9 and TRBJ1-1; TRBD1 aligns across 7 bases. Losses at the gene ends were 2 bases for V and 5 bases for J; bases not matched to a gene: 9. The CDR3 sequence is 15 residues long. CDR1 SGDLS and CDR2 YYNGEE come from the germline V gene. This chain's CDR3 is CASSVEGAGMTEAFF. The CDR3 bases are TGTGCCAGCAGCGTGGAGGGGGCGGGAATGACTGAAGCTTTCTTT. The full variable domain, its missing parts supplied by reference TRBV9 and TRBJ1-1, is DSGVTQTPKHLITATGQRVTLRCSPRSGDLSVYWYQQSLDQGLQFLIQYYNGEERAKGNILERFSAQQFPDLHSELNLSSLELGDSALYFCASSVEGAGMTEAFFGQGTRLTVV.

This chain connects TRBV4-1 to TRBJ2-7, with TRBD2 matching over 11 bases. V was clipped by 3 bases and J by 4 bases; unmatched bases: 2. The germline V gene encodes CDR1 MGHRA and CDR2 YSYEKL. The CDR3 is 14 residues long. CDR3 sequence (DNA): TGCGCCAGCAGCCATAGCGGGGGGGCTTACGAGCAGTACTTC. This codes for CASSHSGGAYEQYF.

This clone was picked up a small number of times. The V and J genes are TRBV30 and TRBJ1-2, with D perhaps matching TRBD1 (6 bases). The ends were cut back, 1 base at V and 1 base at J, with 16 bases in the middle. Germline V gives CDR1 GTSNPN, CDR2 SVGIG (reference sequence). The CDR3 loop spans 16 amino acids. CDR3 protein: CAWSALTGQVNYGYTF. CDR3 DNA: TGTGCCTGGAGTGCCTTGACAGGTCAAGTTAACTATGGCTACACCTTC.

The J gene is TRBJ2-6, the V gene TRBV7-9, with 7 nucleotides matching TRBD1. After removal of 5 bases from V and 2 bases from J, the junction contained 3 bases not matched to a gene. The length of the CDR3 is 15 residues. Germline-derived CDR1 and CDR2 are SEHNR and FQNEAQ (reference sequence). CDR3 nucleotide sequence: TGTGCCAGCAGCCTACAGGGGACTGGGGCCAACGTCCTGACTTTC. It yields the protein CASSLQGTGANVLTF.

The chain uses TRBV13 and TRBJ2-1; possible D gene TRBD2, 5 bases. Trimming removed 2 bases at V and 6 bases at J, with 5 bases between. CDR1 is PRHDT and CDR2 is FYEKMQ in the germline V gene (reference sequence). The CDR3 is 12 amino acids. The CDR3 DNA sequence: TGTGCCAGCAGCTTACGGGGCAATGAGCAGTTCTTC. Translation gives CASSLRGNEQFF.

In regard to this clone: The sample carries other DNA sequences with the same CDR3. J is TRBJ2-1 and V is TRBV20-1; no clear D. The germline V gene has CDR1 DFQATT and CDR2 SNEGSKA (reference sequence). This CDR3 contains 10 residues. Trimming cost V 3 bases and J 6 bases, with 3 bases left between them. The CDR3 region is CSARANEQFF. The CDR3, as DNA: TGCAGTGCTAGGGCCAATGAGCAGTTCTTC.

The chain combines TRBV4-1 with TRBJ1-6; D is unresolved. Trimming left V 1 base short and J 6 bases short, with 10 bases between. The CDR3 length is 15 residues. Germline V lookup: CDR1 MGHRA, CDR2 YSYEKL. The CDR3 DNA reads as TGCGCCAGCAGCCAAGGGTTTCAGGCTAATTCACCCCTCCACTTT. Translating gives CASSQGFQANSPLHF.

The chain links TRBV14 to TRBJ2-1; 11 bases are shared with TRBD2. The germline V gene encodes CDR1 SGHDN and CDR2 FVKESK. The junction had 7 bases not matched to a gene; V was cut back by 3 bases and J by 6 bases. The CDR3 is 16 amino acids. The CDR3 region is CASSHHRLAGGNEQFF. The CDR3 coding sequence is TGTGCCAGCAGCCATCACCGTCTAGCGGGAGGCAATGAGCAGTTCTTC. Looking up the rest from reference TRBV14 and TRBJ2-1 gives the full variable domain: EAGVTQFPSHSVIEKGQTVTLRCDPISGHDNLYWYRRVMGKEIKFLLHFVKESKQDESGMPNNRFLAERTGGTYSTLKVQPAELEDSGVYFCASSHHRLAGGNEQFFGPGTRLTVL.

This chain connects TRBV7-8 to TRBJ1-2, with TRBD1 as a possible D gene (6 bases). The CDR3 length is 14 residues. CDR1 is SGHVS and CDR2 is FQNEAQ in the germline V gene. V was pared by 5 bases and J by 3 bases, with 13 bases between. CDR3 coding DNA: TGTGCCAGCAGCCAGGGGTCGGTCGACTATGGCTACACCTTC. As protein: CASSQGSVDYGYTF.

The chain employs TRBV13 and TRBJ2-3, with TRBD2 matching over 8 bases. Germline lookup yields CDR1 PRHDT and CDR2 FYEKMQ (reference sequence). The CDR3 runs 15 residues. V shed 2 bases and J 6 bases; nucleotides not matched to a gene: 7. Written as DNA, the CDR3 is TGTGCCAGCAGCTTACTAGCGGGCCAAGGGGATACGCAGTATTTT. Translating it yields CASSLLAGQGDTQYF.

This clone was seen once. This chain links TRBV13 with TRBJ1-2; 7 bases are a match to TRBD1. Germline V gene data show CDR1 as PRHDT and CDR2 as FYEKMQ (reference sequence). This CDR3 has 14 amino acids. The trim removed 6 bases at V and 6 bases at J, leaving 10 bases unmatched. The CDR3 region is CASSSLTGSDGYTF. Here the CDR3 DNA reads TGTGCCAGCAGTTCATTGACAGGGAGTGATGGCTACACCTTC.

This clone came up once. J is TRBJ2-7 and V is TRBV16; 8 nucleotides align to TRBD1. J gave up 2 bases and V 4 bases, and 4 bases lay outside the gene matches. The V gene's germline CDR1 is KGHSY and CDR2 FQNENV. The CDR3 contains 14 residues. The CDR3 protein is CASSPRTGPYEQYF. The DNA for the CDR3 is TGTGCCAGCAGCCCAAGGACAGGGCCCTACGAGCAGTACTTC.

As for this clone: One junction end disagrees with the germline gene, perhaps due to a read error. The chain joins TRBV7-7 to TRBJ2-7; 7 bases line up with TRBD1. The V gene's germline CDR1 is SSHAT and CDR2 FNYEAQ (reference sequence). The length of the CDR3 is 15 residues. CDR3 sequence reads: CASSPSTGDSYEQYF. The CDR3 bases are TGTGCTAGCAGCCCCTCAACAGGGGACTCCTACGAGCAGTACTTC.

This clone came up once. This sequence joins TRBV4-2 and TRBJ1-2; TRBD1 aligns across 7 bases. Losses at the gene ends were 3 bases for V and 0 bases for J; bases not matched to a gene: 1. The CDR3 is 14 residues long. The germline CDR1 and CDR2 sequences are LGHNA and YNFKEQ. CDR3 coding DNA: TGTGCCAGCAGCCAGGGGACAGCTAACTATGGCTACACCTTC. This translates into CASSQGTANYGYTF.

The chain employs TRBV9 and TRBJ1-2; 10 nucleotides match TRBD1. This CDR3 spans 17 amino acids. In germline, CDR1 is SGDLS, CDR2 YYNGEE. V dropped 0 bases and J dropped 3; count of bases not matched to a gene: 8. The DNA of the CDR3 is TGTGCCAGCAGCGTAGTCCCTCGACAGGGGGCCGACTATGGCTACACCTTC. As protein: CASSVVPRQGADYGYTF.

This clone was found once. This chain uses TRBV11-3 with TRBJ2-3; D uncertain. The length of the CDR3 is 14 residues. V lost 5 bases and J lost 0, with 9 bases in between. The germline CDR1 and CDR2 sequences are SGHNT and YENEEA. CDR3 protein: CASSLSFSTDTQYF. CDR3 nucleotide sequence: TGTGCCAGCAGCCTCTCCTTCAGCACAGATACGCAGTATTTT. The whole variable domain, remainder taken from reference TRBV11-3 and TRBJ2-3, is EAGVVQSPRYKIIEKKQPVAFWCNPISGHNTLYWYLQNLGQGPELLIRYENEEAVDDSQLPKDRFSAERLKGVDSTLKIQPAELGDSAVYLCASSLSFSTDTQYFGPGTRLTVL.

The chain is built from TRBV7-3 and TRBJ1-5, with D perhaps TRBD1 (5 bases). Germline V CDR1 and CDR2: SGHTA, FQGTGA. V dropped 4 bases and J dropped 7 bases, with 11 bases sitting between them. The CDR3 has 13 residues. CDR3 sequence (DNA): TGTGCCAGCAGCTGGACCGGGGGACAGCCCCAGCATTTT. Encoded protein: CASSWTGGQPQHF.

CDR3 in amino acids: CASSFLGAPDGYTF. CDR3 coding DNA: TGTGCCAGCAGTTTTTTAGGGGCCCCGGATGGCTACACCTTC. The chain carries TRBV2 and TRBJ1-2; the D gene is possibly TRBD1 (5 bases). The V end lost 5 bases, the J end lost 6 bases, and 16 bases lay between the germline ends. Germline CDR1 and CDR2: SNHLY and FYNNEI. The CDR3 sequence is 14 residues long. The full variable domain, with the rest looked up from reference TRBV2 and TRBJ1-2, is EPEVTQTPSHQVTQMGQEVILRCVPISNHLYFYWYRQILGQKVEFLVSFYNNEISEKSEIFDDQFSVERPDGSNFTLKIRSTKLEDSAMYFCASSFLGAPDGYTFGSGTRLTVV.

Remarks on this clone: Within the sample, other DNA sequences also encode this same CDR3. This sequence joins TRBV5-1 and TRBJ2-5; 7 bases fit TRBD1. The CDR3 has 13 residues. V shed 3 bases and J 3 bases; nucleotides not matched to a gene: 2. Per the germline V gene, CDR1 is SGHRS and CDR2 is YFSETQ. CDR3 in amino acids: CASSSQGEETQYF. The CDR3 DNA follows: TGCGCCAGCAGCTCGCAGGGGGAAGAGACCCAGTACTTC. The full variable domain, rest sourced from reference TRBV5-1 and TRBJ2-5, is KAGVTQTPRYLIKTRGQQVTLSCSPISGHRSVSWYQQTPGQGLQFLFEYFSETQRNKGNFPGRFSGRQFSNSRSEMNVSTLELGDSALYLCASSSQGEETQYFGPGTRLLVL.

This clone was picked up a small number of times. The chain's CDR3 is CASSLSGQGVSGANVLTF. CDR3 in DNA: TGTGCCAGCAGCTTGTCGGGACAGGGGGTATCTGGGGCCAACGTCCTGACTTTC. The V gene is TRBV5-8, the J gene TRBJ2-6; 11 positions match TRBD1. Germline V lookup: CDR1 SGHTS, CDR2 YDEGEE. The CDR3 contains 18 residues. The V and J ends lost 1 base and 1 base, in that order; junction bases with no gene match: 4.

This chain connects TRBV19 to TRBJ2-1, with D possibly matching TRBD1 (6 bases). Trimming stripped 8 bases from V and 7 bases from J, with 9 bases between. Germline CDR1 LNHDA, CDR2 SQIVND (reference sequence). The length of the CDR3 is 11 residues. The CDR3 DNA sequence: TGTGCCAGTCACAGGGATAATGAGCAGTTCTTC. Protein: CASHRDNEQFF.

This clone has just a few counts. Here the CDR3 DNA reads TGTGCCAGCAGTGAAATCTATAGTCGAAGGGAGGACACTGAAGCTTTCTTT. This translates into CASSEIYSRREDTEAFF. The chain combines TRBV6-1 with TRBJ1-1; D not resolved. The CDR3 is 17 residues long. V was clipped by 2 bases and J by 3 bases, with 19 bases between them. Germline lookup yields CDR1 MNHNS and CDR2 SASEGT.